This TCR beta chain was sequenced for a study of regulatory T cells in long-lasting Graves disease. Study-wide points: Peripheral blood alone, not thyroid tissue, underwent study. Newly diagnosed patients shared about a thousand public clonotypes; persistent patients shared approximately 2,700. Those with persistent Graves' had less TCR diversity than newly diagnosed patients.

CDR1 is MDHEN and CDR2 is SYDVKM in the germline V gene. CDR3 length: 14 residues. The J segment lost 4 bases and the V segment lost 6 bases, leaving 8 bases of the junction unmatched. This clonotype appeared many times. The antigen remains undetermined. For TCR beta, libraries came from iRepertoire HTBI primers and Arm-PCR of CDR3 regions. A single record per CDR3 protein comes from TCRdb applying MiXCR to the multiplex PCR reads. Of 450,000 or so distinct CDR3 sequences listed, around a fifth are singletons. The time point here: persistent/refractory GD, antithyroid drugs over 5 years with positive TRAb. PBMCs provided the RNA from which the TCR library was made.

The sequence was collected from a female donor with Graves disease. The sequencing here drew on peripheral blood mononuclear cells (PBMCs), taken when the disease was refractory, from a patient treated with antithyroid drugs. The chain recombines TRBV28 with TRBJ1-2; 7 bases line up with TRBD1. CDR3 residues: CASRPQGEGYGYTF. Here the CDR3 DNA reads TGTGCCAGCAGGCCGCAGGGGGAAGGCTATGGCTACACCTTC.